This TCR beta chain is from a study of T cells in tuberculosis. Looking at the study overall: Sequenced TCRs come from CD1B-GMM tetramer-binding T cells.

Note on this clone: What it binds is not known.

Repertoires were generated with immunoSEQ multiplex PCR, while TCRdb's copy carries only in-frame clones and drops some. The sample gives approximately 53,000 clones, nearly 95% of which show up once; more than 1.2% is in the top ten. Overall study findings and caveats: Active tuberculosis alpha repertoires lay closer to GMM-specific TCRs than controls'.

Germline loops: CDR1 MDHEN, CDR2 SYDVKM. V dropped 6 bases and J dropped 4 bases, with 12 bases sitting between them. The CDR3 has 13 residues. Time point denoted: new active TB diagnosis, blood taken before or within 7 days of starting treatment. This sequence was found in an adult with tuberculosis. The chain uses TRBV28 and TRBJ1-2, with D uncertain. The sample was PBMCs, taken at tuberculosis diagnosis. This chain's CDR3 is CASRRITAYGYTF. CDR3 nucleotides: TGTGCCAGCAGGCGCATTACAGCCTATGGCTACACCTTC.